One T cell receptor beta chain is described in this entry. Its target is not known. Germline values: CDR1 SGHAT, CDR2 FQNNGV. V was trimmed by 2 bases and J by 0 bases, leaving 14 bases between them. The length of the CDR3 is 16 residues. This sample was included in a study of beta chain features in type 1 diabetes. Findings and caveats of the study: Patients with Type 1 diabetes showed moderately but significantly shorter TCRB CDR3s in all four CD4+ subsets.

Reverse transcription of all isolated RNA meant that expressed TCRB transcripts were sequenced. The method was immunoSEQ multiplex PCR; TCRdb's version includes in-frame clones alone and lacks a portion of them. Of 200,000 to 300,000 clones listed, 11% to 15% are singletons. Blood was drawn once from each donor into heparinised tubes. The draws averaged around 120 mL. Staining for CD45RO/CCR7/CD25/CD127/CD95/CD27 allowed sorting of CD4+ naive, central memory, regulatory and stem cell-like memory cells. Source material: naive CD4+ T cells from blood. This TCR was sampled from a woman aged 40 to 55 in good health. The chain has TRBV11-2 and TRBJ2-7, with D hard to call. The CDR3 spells CASSLRRGESSYEQYF. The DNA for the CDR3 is TGTGCCAGCAGCTTAAGGCGAGGAGAGTCCTCCTACGAGCAGTACTTC. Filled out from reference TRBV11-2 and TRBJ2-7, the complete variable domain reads EAGVAQSPRYKIIEKRQSVAFWCNPISGHATLYWYQQILGQGPKLLIQFQNNGVVDDSQLPKDRFSAERLKGVDSTLKIQPAKLEDSAVYLCASSLRRGESSYEQYFGPGTRLTVT.